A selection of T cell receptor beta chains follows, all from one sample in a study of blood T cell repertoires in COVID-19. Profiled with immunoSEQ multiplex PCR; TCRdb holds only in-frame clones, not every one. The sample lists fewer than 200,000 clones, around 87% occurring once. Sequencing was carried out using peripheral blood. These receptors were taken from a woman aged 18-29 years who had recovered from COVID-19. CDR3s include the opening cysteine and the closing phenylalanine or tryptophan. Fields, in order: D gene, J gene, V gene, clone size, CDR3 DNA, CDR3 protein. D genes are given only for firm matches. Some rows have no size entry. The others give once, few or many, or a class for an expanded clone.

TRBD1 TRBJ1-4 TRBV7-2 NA TGTGCCAGCAGCTTTGGTTACAGGGGGAAAAATGAAAAACTGTTTTTT CASSFGYRGKNEKLFF
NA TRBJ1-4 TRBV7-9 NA TGTGCCAGCAGCCCTAGGGGACAACAATTTGAAAAACTGTTTTTT CASSPRGQQFEKLFF
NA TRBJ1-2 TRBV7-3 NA TGTGCCAGCAGCTTCCAGGGCTCTGGCTACACCTTC CASSFQGSGYTF
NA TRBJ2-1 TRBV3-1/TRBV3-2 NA TGTGCCAGCAGCCAAGTGGAGGGCTCCTACAATGAGCAGTTCTTC CASSQVEGSYNEQFF
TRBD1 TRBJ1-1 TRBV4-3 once TGCGCCAGCAGCCAAGACAGTAGGGGGCAAGCTTTCTTT CASSQDSRGQAFF
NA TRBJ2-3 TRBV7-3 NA TGTGCCAGCAGCTTTTATGCTAGTACAGATACGCAGTATTTT CASSFYASTDTQYF
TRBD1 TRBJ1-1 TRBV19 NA TGTGCCAGTAGTATAGAGCCCCGGGACAGGGGGCGGGACACTGAAGCTTTCTTT CASSIEPRDRGRDTEAFF
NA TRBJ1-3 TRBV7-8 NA TGTGCAGGGGGGGCGCCTGGAAACACCATATATTTT CAGGAPGNTIYF
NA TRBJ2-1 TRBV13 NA TGTGCCAGCAGCTTAGGAAGAAAGCGGTACAATGAGCAGTTCTTC CASSLGRKRYNEQFF
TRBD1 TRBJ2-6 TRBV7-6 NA TGTGCCAGCAGCCTAAGACAGGGGGCATTAGGGGCCAACGTCCTGACTTTC CASSLRQGALGANVLTF
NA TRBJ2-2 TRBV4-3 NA TGCGCCAGCAGCCAAGCAGGGAACACCGGGGAGCTGTTTTTT CASSQAGNTGELFF
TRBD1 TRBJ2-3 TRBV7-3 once TGTGCCAGCAGCTCACCCGGAACAGGGGGAAATACGCAGTATTTT CASSSPGTGGNTQYF
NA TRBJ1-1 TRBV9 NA TGTGCCAGCAGCGTAGACTCGCAGGGAACTGAAGCTTTCTTT CASSVDSQGTEAFF
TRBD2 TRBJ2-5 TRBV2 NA TGTGCCAGCAGTGTGATCAGCTCGGGGGGGGCTGGGACCCAGTACTTC CASSVISSGGAGTQYF
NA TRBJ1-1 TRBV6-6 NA TGTGCCAGCAGTAGAACAGGGAACACTGAAGCTTTCTTT CASSRTGNTEAFF
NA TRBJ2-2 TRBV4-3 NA TGCGCCAGCAGCCAAGACAGAGGGGAGCTGTTTTTT CASSQDRGELFF
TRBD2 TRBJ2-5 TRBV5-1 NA TGCGCCAGCAGCGGGGGACTAGCGGAGACCCAGTACTTC CASSGGLAETQYF
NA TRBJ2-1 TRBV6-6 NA TGTGCCAGCAGTTACTCGTTCAGGGGAGGGAATGAGCAGTTCTTC CASSYSFRGGNEQFF
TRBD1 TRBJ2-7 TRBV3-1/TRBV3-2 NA TGTGCCAGCAGCCGGGGACAGGAGGTATACGAGCAGTACTTC CASSRGQEVYEQYF
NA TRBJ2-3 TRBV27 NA TGTGCCAGCAGTTTATTCGGGGGACTCACAGATACGCAGTATTTT CASSLFGGLTDTQYF
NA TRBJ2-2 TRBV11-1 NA TGTGCCAGCAGTCCCGACAGAGCCGGGGAGCTGTTTTTT CASSPDRAGELFF
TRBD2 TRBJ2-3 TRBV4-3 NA TGCGCCAGCAGCCAAGATTGGGCTAGCGGGACGCCGCAGTATTTT CASSQDWASGTPQYF
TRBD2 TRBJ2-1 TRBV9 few TGTGCCAGCAGCGTAGAAGGGACTAGCGGGGATGAGCAGTTCTTC CASSVEGTSGDEQFF
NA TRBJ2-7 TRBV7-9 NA TGTGCCAGCAGCTTAGAGGCGCAGGGCGAGCAGTACTTC CASSLEAQGEQYF
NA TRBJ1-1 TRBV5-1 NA TGCGCCAGCAGCTGGGAAACGGCAGGGTCTGAAGCTTTCTTT CASSWETAGSEAFF
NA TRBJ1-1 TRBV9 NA TGTGCCAGCAGCGTTAGTTCGGGGTCCACTGAAGCTTTCTTT CASSVSSGSTEAFF
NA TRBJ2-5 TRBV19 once TGTGCCAGTAGGAGAGGGACTTCAGGGTACCAAGAGACCCAGTACTTC CASRRGTSGYQETQYF
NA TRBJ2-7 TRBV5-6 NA TGTGCCAGCAGCTTGAGGTCACCGGCCGGGTACGAGCAGTACTTC CASSLRSPAGYEQYF
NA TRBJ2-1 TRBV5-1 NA TGCGCCAGCAGCCGGGGTGGCTCCTACAATGAGCAGTTCTTC CASSRGGSYNEQFF
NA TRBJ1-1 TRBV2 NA TGTGCCAGCCAAAAAGAAGGGGCGGCTTACACTGAAGCTTTCTTT CASQKEGAAYTEAFF
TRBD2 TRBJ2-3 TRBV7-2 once TGTGCCAGCAGCTTCCCGGGACTAGCGGGAACCCTCACAGATACGCAGTATTTT CASSFPGLAGTLTDTQYF
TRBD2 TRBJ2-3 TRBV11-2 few TGTGCCAGCAGCTTACTAGCGGGGGGCACAGATACGCAGTATTTT CASSLLAGGTDTQYF
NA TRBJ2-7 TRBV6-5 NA TGTGCCAGCAGCAGGACAGTCTCCTACGAGCAGTACTTC CASSRTVSYEQYF
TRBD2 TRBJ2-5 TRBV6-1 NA TGTGCCAGCAGTGATCTAGCGGGGAGGTGGGAGACCCAGTACTTC CASSDLAGRWETQYF
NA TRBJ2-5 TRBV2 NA TGTGCCAGCAGTGTGGGCAGTTGGTGGGAGACCCAGTACTTC CASSVGSWWETQYF
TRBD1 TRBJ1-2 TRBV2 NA TGTGCCAGCACTTACAGGGGGAACTATGGCTACACCTTC CASTYRGNYGYTF
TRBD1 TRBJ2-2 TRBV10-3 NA TGTGCCATCCTTCTCGGTGGACAGGGGAACACCGGGGAGCTGTTTTTT CAILLGGQGNTGELFF
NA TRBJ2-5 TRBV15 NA TGTGCCACCAGCAGGCCGGGGTCTACTGGTCGAGAGACCCAGTACTTC CATSRPGSTGRETQYF
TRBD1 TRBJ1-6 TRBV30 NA TGTGCCTGGAGTGTCCTCGTGGGACAGGGGGATTCACCCCTCCACTTT CAWSVLVGQGDSPLHF
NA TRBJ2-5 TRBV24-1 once TGTGCCACCAGTAATGGGGGGAGGTCCCGCCAAGAGACCCAGTACTTC CATSNGGRSRQETQYF
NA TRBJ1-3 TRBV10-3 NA TGTGCCACAGCGACTTCCTCTGGAAACACCATATATTTT CATATSSGNTIYF
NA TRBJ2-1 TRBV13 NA TGTGCCAGCAGCTCGTTTGATGAGCAGTTCTTC CASSSFDEQFF
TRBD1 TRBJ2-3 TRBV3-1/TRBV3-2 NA TGTGCCAGCAGCCGACACCCCGGGACAGGGAGCACAGATACGCAGTATTTT CASSRHPGTGSTDTQYF
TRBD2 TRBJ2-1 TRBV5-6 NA TGTGCCAGCAGACATCTAGCGGGAGGACATGAGCAGTTCTTC CASRHLAGGHEQFF
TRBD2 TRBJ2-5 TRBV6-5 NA TGTGCCAGCAATTTCTGGCGGGAGCAAGAGACCCAGTACTTC CASNFWREQETQYF
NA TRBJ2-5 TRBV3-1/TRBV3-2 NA TGTGCCAGCAGCCAATCTAGCGAGATCCAAGAGACCCAGTACTTC CASSQSSEIQETQYF
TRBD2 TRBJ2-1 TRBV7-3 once TGTGCCAGCAGCTTACCAGCGGGATCGACTACGACCTACAATGAGCAGTTCTTC CASSLPAGSTTTYNEQFF
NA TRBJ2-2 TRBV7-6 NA TGTGCCAGCAGCTGGGGACACAACACGAACACCGGGGAGCTGTTTTTT CASSWGHNTNTGELFF
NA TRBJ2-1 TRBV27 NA TGTGCCAGCAGTGGAGGGGCGATCAATGAGCAGTTCTTC CASSGGAINEQFF
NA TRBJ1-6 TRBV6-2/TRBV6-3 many TGTGCCAGCAGTCCCGACGGGGGAGGTTCACCCCTCCACTTT CASSPDGGGSPLHF
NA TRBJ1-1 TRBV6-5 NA TGTGCCAGCAGTTACAGCGGGAGGGCTTTCTTT CASSYSGRAFF
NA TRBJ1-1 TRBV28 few TGTGCCAGCAGTTTCAGGGTGAAGTACACTGAAGCTTTCTTT CASSFRVKYTEAFF
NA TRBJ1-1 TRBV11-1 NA TGTGCCAGCAGCTTAGCATCCGTGCAGAAAGCTTTCTTT CASSLASVQKAFF
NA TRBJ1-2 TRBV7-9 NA TGTGCCAGCAGCGCGGACAGACATGGCTACACCTTC CASSADRHGYTF
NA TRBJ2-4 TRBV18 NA TGTGCCAGCTCACCAGTGTCAGGGTCGGCCAAAAACATTCAGTACTTC CASSPVSGSAKNIQYF